Listed below are T cell receptor beta chains from one sample, sequenced in a study of control samples from healthy donors and cancer patients. The method was immunoSEQ multiplex PCR; TCRdb's version includes in-frame clones alone and lacks a portion of them. This table holds 75,000 to 90,000 clones, approximately 87% found once. Material: blood. Receptors were obtained from a woman aged 40 to 50 in good health. Each CDR3 is given with its conserved first and last residue. Fields, in order: J gene, V gene, CDR3 length, D gene, clone size, CDR3 DNA, CDR3 protein. A D gene is named only where the DNA matches it firmly. Clone size is given for some rows only: seen once, a few or many times, or a class if the clone is expanded.

J: TRBJ2-2; V: TRBV11-3; length: 14; D: NA; size: NA; DNA: TGTGCCAGCAGCTTAAGGGTTGGCACCGGGGAGCTGTTTTTT; CDR3: CASSLRVGTGELFF
J: TRBJ2-5; V: TRBV29-1; length: 12; D: NA; size: NA; DNA: TGCAGCGTTGACGGGCTGAGCGAGACCCAGTACTTC; CDR3: CSVDGLSETQYF
J: TRBJ1-5; V: TRBV12-2; length: 16; D: NA; size: NA; DNA: TGTGCAAGTCGCTCCCGTCTTGGGACAGGGGATCAGCCCCAGCATTTT; CDR3: CASRSRLGTGDQPQHF
J: TRBJ1-4; V: TRBV2; length: 14; D: NA; size: NA; DNA: TGTGCCAGCAGCCCTTGGGGGGCTAATGAAAAACTGTTTTTT; CDR3: CASSPWGANEKLFF
J: TRBJ1-2; V: TRBV10-2; length: 10; D: NA; size: NA; DNA: TGCGCCACCCGCGGGGATGGCTACACCTTC; CDR3: CATRGDGYTF
J: TRBJ2-7; V: TRBV20-1; length: 16; D: TRBD2; size: once; DNA: TGCAGTGCTAGTATTAGCGGGGGGGCGACAATTTACGAGCAGTACTTC; CDR3: CSASISGGATIYEQYF
J: TRBJ2-3; V: TRBV18; length: 15; D: NA; size: few; DNA: TGTGCCAGCTCACAAGGGATAGGGACGACAGATACGCAGTATTTT; CDR3: CASSQGIGTTDTQYF
J: TRBJ2-3; V: TRBV10-1; length: 13; D: TRBD2; size: NA; DNA: TGCGCCAGCAGACTAGCGGGGGAAGATACGCAGTATTTT; CDR3: CASRLAGEDTQYF
J: TRBJ2-6; V: TRBV10-2; length: 12; D: NA; size: NA; DNA: TGCGCCAGCAGCTCTGGGGCCAACGTCCTGACTTTC; CDR3: CASSSGANVLTF
J: TRBJ1-1; V: TRBV6-5; length: 15; D: NA; size: NA; DNA: TGTGCCAGCAGGGGTCTCGGGCAGGGCAACACTGAAGCTTTCTTT; CDR3: CASRGLGQGNTEAFF
J: TRBJ1-2; V: TRBV9; length: 15; D: TRBD1; size: NA; DNA: TGTGCCAGCAGCCTACAGAGCAGGGGGCCTTCTGGCTACACCTTC; CDR3: CASSLQSRGPSGYTF
J: TRBJ2-3; V: TRBV25-1; length: 13; D: NA; size: NA; DNA: TGTGCCAGCAGGGACCCGGCACTAGATACGCAGTATTTT; CDR3: CASRDPALDTQYF
J: TRBJ2-3; V: TRBV12-5; length: 13; D: NA; size: NA; DNA: TGTGCTAGCGCTAACCCCACCACAGATACGCAGTATTTT; CDR3: CASANPTTDTQYF
J: TRBJ2-2; V: TRBV5-6; length: 16; D: NA; size: NA; DNA: TGTGCCAGCAGCCACCTCCTAGAAGGAGTCACCGGGGAGCTGTTTTTT; CDR3: CASSHLLEGVTGELFF
J: TRBJ1-5; V: TRBV7-8; length: 14; D: NA; size: NA; DNA: TGTGCCAGCAGCTTACAGGGAAGCAATCAGCCCCAGCATTTT; CDR3: CASSLQGSNQPQHF
J: TRBJ2-3; V: TRBV7-8; length: 14; D: NA; size: NA; DNA: TGTGCCAGCAGCTTGGCATTTAGCACAGATACGCAGTATTTT; CDR3: CASSLAFSTDTQYF
J: TRBJ2-5; V: TRBV5-6; length: 16; D: TRBD2; size: NA; DNA: TGTGCCAGCAGCTTGGTACTAGCGGGGGGTGGAGAGACCCAGTACTTC; CDR3: CASSLVLAGGGETQYF
J: TRBJ2-7; V: TRBV5-1; length: 13; D: NA; size: NA; DNA: TGCGCCAGCAGCCGAGCACCAGGTAGCGAGCAGTACTTC; CDR3: CASSRAPGSEQYF
J: TRBJ1-1; V: TRBV5-1; length: 11; D: NA; size: NA; DNA: TGCGCCAGCAGCGAGGGGCTGGAAGCTTTCTTT; CDR3: CASSEGLEAFF
J: TRBJ1-1; V: TRBV6-2/TRBV6-3; length: 15; D: TRBD1; size: NA; DNA: TGTGCCAGCAGTTACCGACAGGGGGCTCACACTGAAGCTTTCTTT; CDR3: CASSYRQGAHTEAFF
J: TRBJ2-7; V: TRBV18; length: 15; D: NA; size: NA; DNA: TGTGCCAGCTCACCAGTGGGGGGCGCATCCTACGAGCAGTACTTC; CDR3: CASSPVGGASYEQYF
J: TRBJ2-3; V: TRBV6-2/TRBV6-3; length: 12; D: NA; size: NA; DNA: TGTGCCAGCAGTGCATTCACAGATACGCAGTATTTT; CDR3: CASSAFTDTQYF
J: TRBJ1-2; V: TRBV10-3; length: 15; D: NA; size: NA; DNA: TGTGCCATCAGTGAGGGCCGACAGCTAGTTAATGGCTACACCTTC; CDR3: CAISEGRQLVNGYTF
J: TRBJ1-1; V: TRBV18; length: 14; D: NA; size: NA; DNA: TGTGCCAGCTCACCAGAAAGGTCGTACACTGAAGCTTTCTTT; CDR3: CASSPERSYTEAFF
J: TRBJ1-2; V: TRBV7-9; length: 14; D: TRBD1; size: NA; DNA: TGTGCCAGCAGCGTACGACAGGGGGGAAGGGGCTACACCTTC; CDR3: CASSVRQGGRGYTF
J: TRBJ2-1; V: TRBV7-2; length: 15; D: NA; size: NA; DNA: TGTGCCAGCAGCTTGAGACGTACCTCCTACAATGAGCAGTTCTTC; CDR3: CASSLRRTSYNEQFF
J: TRBJ2-3; V: TRBV9; length: 14; D: NA; size: NA; DNA: TGTGCCAGCAGCTTAGACGCGGGACCAGATACGCAGTATTTT; CDR3: CASSLDAGPDTQYF
J: TRBJ2-2; V: TRBV18; length: 16; D: TRBD1; size: NA; DNA: TGTGCCAGCTCGCTCGACAGGGACAGGCACACCGGGGAGCTGTTTTTT; CDR3: CASSLDRDRHTGELFF
J: TRBJ1-6; V: TRBV29-1; length: 14; D: TRBD1; size: few; DNA: TGCAGCGTTCGCAAGGACAGGGTTAATTCACCCCTCCACTTT; CDR3: CSVRKDRVNSPLHF
J: TRBJ2-7; V: TRBV2; length: 15; D: TRBD1; size: few; DNA: TGTGCCAGCCGGAGGGGGACAGGGGGCAGTTACGAGCAGTACTTC; CDR3: CASRRGTGGSYEQYF
J: TRBJ1-5; V: TRBV7-2; length: 13; D: NA; size: NA; DNA: TGTGCCAGCAGCTTAGGACAGGATCAGCCCCAGCATTTT; CDR3: CASSLGQDQPQHF
J: TRBJ1-3; V: TRBV15; length: 19; D: NA; size: NA; DNA: TGTGCCACCCAAAAAAGGGGCAGTGCAGAATGGTTGTCTGGAAACACCATATATTTT; CDR3: CATQKRGSAEWLSGNTIYF
J: TRBJ2-3; V: TRBV27; length: 21; D: TRBD2; size: NA; DNA: TGTGCCAGCAGTTTATCTCCGGGACTAGCGGGGGGGTCTCCTAGCACAGATACGCAGTATTTT; CDR3: CASSLSPGLAGGSPSTDTQYF
J: TRBJ1-2; V: TRBV19; length: 15; D: NA; size: NA; DNA: TGTGCCAGTAGTGTGGACATGGACGGGAGGGGTGGCTACACCTTC; CDR3: CASSVDMDGRGGYTF
J: TRBJ2-1; V: TRBV5-4; length: 16; D: NA; size: NA; DNA: TGTGCCAGCAGCAAACCCGCCGGGACGAAGAACAATGAGCAGTTCTTC; CDR3: CASSKPAGTKNNEQFF
J: TRBJ1-1; V: TRBV30; length: 13; D: NA; size: NA; DNA: TGTGCCTGGGGCCAGGGGAGCAACACTGAAGCTTTCTTT; CDR3: CAWGQGSNTEAFF
J: TRBJ1-2; V: TRBV12-5; length: 16; D: NA; size: NA; DNA: TGTGCTAGTGGTTTGGTAGGACAGCTTTCGACGTATGGCTACACCTTC; CDR3: CASGLVGQLSTYGYTF
J: TRBJ2-4; V: TRBV21-1; length: 16; D: NA; size: NA; DNA: TGTGCCAGCAGCAAAGATAACAGGGCGGCCAAAAACATTCAGTACTTC; CDR3: CASSKDNRAAKNIQYF